Below, 29 T cell receptor beta chains from the same sample are listed, as sequenced in a study of blood T cell repertoires in COVID-19. TCRdb's copy holds only in-frame clones and misses some; the assay was immunoSEQ multiplex PCR. The data hold around 230,000 clones, with about nine tenths observed a single time. The sequenced sample consisted of peripheral blood. The receptors come from a man aged 30 to 45 who had recovered from COVID-19.

The chain combines TRBV6-5 with TRBJ2-1, with a possible D match to TRBD1 (5 bases). Per the germline V gene, CDR1 is MNHEY and CDR2 is SVGAGI. V was trimmed by 4 bases and J by 2 bases, leaving 9 bases between them. This CDR3 has 14 residues. CDR3 DNA sequence: TGTGCCAGCAGTTTACAGGACGCCTACAATGAGCAGTTCTTC. This encodes CASSLQDAYNEQFF.

This clone was detected a few times. The V call is TRBV6-6, the J call TRBJ1-4; the match to TRBD1 covers 7 bases. V gave up 4 bases and J gave up 7 bases; unmatched junction bases: 9. The CDR3 runs to 15 residues. In germline, CDR1 is MNHNY, CDR2 SVGAGI (reference sequence). The CDR3 bases are TGTGCCAGCAGTTCATCACAGGGGTTTGGTGAAAAACTGTTTTTT. This sequence encodes CASSSSQGFGEKLFF.

This clone was seen a few times. The chain employs TRBV6-4 and TRBJ1-3, with 10 bases matching TRBD1. Germline trimming cut 6 bases from V and 4 bases from J; bases unmatched to any gene: 6. The length of the CDR3 is 15 residues. The germline V gene has CDR1 MRHNA and CDR2 SNTAGT. The CDR3 DNA sequence: TGTGCCAGCAGCGGGGGGACAGGGGCAGGAAACACCATATATTTT. Translation gives CASSGGTGAGNTIYF.

This clone was counted a single time. The chain couples TRBV29-1 to TRBJ2-7; 8 nucleotides line up with TRBD1. Germline V gene lookup returns CDR1 SQVTM and CDR2 ANQGSEA. The V gene end was trimmed by 4 bases and the J gene end by 5 bases; junction bases not matched to a gene: 7. The CDR3 totals 13 residues. The CDR3 nucleotides read TGCAGCGTTGTAAAGGACAGGGTCAACGAGCAGTACTTC. It encodes CSVVKDRVNEQYF.

This chain connects TRBV7-2 to TRBJ1-2, with 10 positions matching TRBD1. J gave up 8 bases and V 3 bases, and 3 bases lay outside the gene matches. The CDR3 extends over 13 amino acids. Germline CDR1 and CDR2: SGHTA and FQGNSA. This CDR3 is CASSLTGGEGYTF. DNA of the CDR3: TGTGCCAGCAGCTTGACAGGGGGCGAGGGCTACACCTTC.

V is TRBV7-2 and J is TRBJ2-3, with D perhaps matching TRBD2 (7 bases). V lost 1 base and J lost 2, with 13 bases in between. The CDR3 extends over 16 amino acids. Per germline, CDR1 SGHTA and CDR2 FQGNSA. CDR3 DNA: TGTGCCAGCAGCTTAGTAGGGGGGGGGTACACAGATACGCAGTATTTT. Encoded protein: CASSLVGGGYTDTQYF.

This clone was recorded a few times. The chain couples TRBV19 to TRBJ1-6, with D hard to call. Trimming cost V 7 bases and J 0 bases, with 10 bases left between them. This CDR3 region has 15 residues. CDR1 and CDR2 (germline): LNHDA, SQIVND (reference sequence). CDR3 bases: TGTGCCAGTAATTACGGTTACTCCTATAATTCACCCCTCCACTTT. Amino acid sequence: CASNYGYSYNSPLHF.

V usage is TRBV7-9 and J usage is TRBJ2-6; D gene ambiguous. Germline V gene data show CDR1 as SEHNR and CDR2 as FQNEAQ (reference sequence). Trimming pared 2 bases from V and 0 bases from J, leaving 5 bases between. The CDR3 has 15 amino acids. The CDR3, as DNA: TGTGCCAGCAGCTTAAGCCACTCTGGGGCCAACGTCCTGACTTTC. It is translated as CASSLSHSGANVLTF.

The J gene is TRBJ1-3, the V gene TRBV6-5; 10 nucleotides agree with TRBD1. The V gene end was trimmed by 5 bases and the J gene end by 4 bases; junction bases not matched to a gene: 2. The germline CDR1 and CDR2 sequences are MNHEY and SVGAGI. CDR3 length: 14 amino acids. The CDR3 DNA sequence: TGTGCCAGCAGTCGACAGGGGGCAGGAAACACCATATATTTT. Protein: CASSRQGAGNTIYF.

The chain recombines TRBV5-6 with TRBJ2-2; a weak D match, TRBD1 (6 bases). V was shortened by 0 bases and J by 5 bases, with 8 bases between the two germline ends. Germline V gene data show CDR1 as SGHDT and CDR2 as YYEEEE. The CDR3 spans 14 residues. In DNA form, the CDR3 reads TGTGCCAGCAGCTTGGGAGGGGGTACCGGGGAGCTGTTTTTT. Protein product: CASSLGGGTGELFF.

This clone was seen a few times. The V and J genes are TRBV4-3 and TRBJ2-1, with TRBD2 identical over 11 bases. CDR1 and CDR2 (germline): LGHNA, YSLEER. Unmatched junction bases numbered 8, after V lost 5 bases and J lost 8 bases. The CDR3 contains 15 residues. As DNA, the CDR3 is TGCGCCAGCAGCTTTTTAGCGGGGGGGGAGGATGAGCAGTTCTTC. This gives the protein CASSFLAGGEDEQFF.

This clone occurred once. J is TRBJ2-7 and V is TRBV7-9, with 7 positions matching TRBD2. V gave up 3 bases and J gave up 4 bases; unmatched junction bases: 9. Germline lookup yields CDR1 SEHNR and CDR2 FQNEAQ (reference sequence). This CDR3 is built from 15 residues. The CDR3 DNA reads TGTGCCAGCAGCTTCCTGGCGACTAGCTATTACGAGCAGTACTTC. This codes for CASSFLATSYYEQYF.

This clone showed up just once. V and J are TRBV11-2 and TRBJ2-1, with 8 bases aligning to TRBD2. The CDR3 sequence is 16 residues long. V dropped 1 base and J dropped 6; count of bases not matched to a gene: 8. The V gene's germline CDR1 is SGHAT and CDR2 FQNNGV. DNA for the CDR3: TGTGCCAGCAGCTTAGTTTTGGGACTAGTAACCAATGAGCAGTTCTTC. Translating it yields CASSLVLGLVTNEQFF. The entire variable domain, with the rest obtained from reference TRBV11-2 and TRBJ2-1, is as follows: EAGVAQSPRYKIIEKRQSVAFWCNPISGHATLYWYQQILGQGPKLLIQFQNNGVVDDSQLPKDRFSAERLKGVDSTLKIQPAKLEDSAVYLCASSLVLGLVTNEQFFGPGTRLTVL.

The chain is built from TRBV19 and TRBJ1-5, with D unclear. The V and J ends lost 6 bases and 1 base respectively, with 13 bases between them. The germline V gene has CDR1 LNHDA and CDR2 SQIVND (reference sequence). The CDR3 is 15 residues long. CDR3 bases: TGTGCCAGTAGGGTGACACTGAGCAGCAATCAGCCCCAGCATTTT. Protein product: CASRVTLSSNQPQHF.

The rearrangement joins TRBV19 to TRBJ2-1, with 12 bases that match TRBD2. Germline V CDR1 and CDR2: LNHDA, SQIVND (reference sequence). The CDR3 length is 16 residues. Losses at the gene ends were 0 bases for V and 8 bases for J; bases not matched to a gene: 5. Written as DNA, the CDR3 is TGTGCCAGTAGTATAGATCTAGCGGGGGGGATCTATGAGCAGTTCTTC. Encoded protein: CASSIDLAGGIYEQFF.

The rearrangement links TRBV18 to TRBJ2-7; TRBD2 is a possible D gene (6 bases). V was shortened by 2 bases and J by 5 bases, with 16 bases between the two germline ends. Germline values: CDR1 KGHSH, CDR2 LQKENI. The CDR3 length is 15 residues. Here the CDR3 DNA reads TGTGCCAGCTCACCAAATCGGGACTCAGACGACGAGCAGTACTTC. This sequence encodes CASSPNRDSDDEQYF.

The V and J genes are TRBV19 and TRBJ1-2; TRBD1 matches 8 bases. The CDR3 loop spans 18 amino acids. V dropped 10 bases and J dropped 4; count of bases not matched to a gene: 23. CDR1 is LNHDA and CDR2 is SQIVND in the germline V gene (reference sequence). In nucleotides, the CDR3 is TGTGCCACCCAAACCAGTGTCCAGGGGGCCTTACCAGCCTATGGCTACACCTTC. This codes for CATQTSVQGALPAYGYTF.

V usage is TRBV2 and J usage is TRBJ2-2; unclear D gene. Between the trimmed V and J ends, which lost 1 base and 7 bases, there was a span of 10 bases. Germline values: CDR1 SNHLY, CDR2 FYNNEI. This CDR3 region has 14 residues. Here the CDR3 reads CASSEGFSGGELFF. CDR3 in DNA: TGTGCCAGCAGTGAAGGCTTCTCGGGCGGGGAGCTGTTTTTT. The full variable domain, its missing parts supplied by reference TRBV2 and TRBJ2-2, is EPEVTQTPSHQVTQMGQEVILRCVPISNHLYFYWYRQILGQKVEFLVSFYNNEISEKSEIFDDQFSVERPDGSNFTLKIRSTKLEDSAMYFCASSEGFSGGELFFGEGSRLTVL.

V is TRBV5-1 and J is TRBJ2-1; TRBD2 matches 10 bases. This CDR3 is built from 17 residues. With 1 base clipped from V and 5 bases from J, the junction kept 9 bases outside the gene matches. Looked up from germline, CDR1 is SGHRS and CDR2 is YFSETQ. The chain's CDR3 is CASSLSPSGGGNNEQFF. CDR3 DNA sequence: TGCGCCAGCAGCTTGTCTCCCAGCGGGGGGGGGAACAATGAGCAGTTCTTC. The full variable domain, in which reference TRBV5-1 and TRBJ2-1 provide the parts outside the CDR3, is KAGVTQTPRYLIKTRGQQVTLSCSPISGHRSVSWYQQTPGQGLQFLFEYFSETQRNKGNFPGRFSGRQFSNSRSEMNVSTLELGDSALYLCASSLSPSGGGNNEQFFGPGTRLTVL.

The chain is built from TRBV4-1 and TRBJ2-4; D may be TRBD2 (7 bases). Per germline, CDR1 MGHRA and CDR2 YSYEKL. The CDR3 consists of 15 residues. Trimming left V 0 bases short and J 6 bases short, with 12 bases between. The CDR3 nucleotides are TGCGCCAGCAGCCAAGATTCGGGGGGCGGAAACATTCAGTACTTC. This gives the protein CASSQDSGGGNIQYF.

V usage is TRBV7-9 and J usage is TRBJ1-1, with a tentative D call TRBD1 (5 bases). The CDR3 extends over 17 amino acids. Germline lookup yields CDR1 SEHNR and CDR2 FQNEAQ (reference sequence). V dropped 5 bases and J dropped 0 bases, with 19 bases sitting between them. CDR3 sequence: CASSPPGRDPMNTEAFF. The CDR3 coding sequence is TGTGCCAGCAGCCCCCCCGGGCGGGACCCGATGAACACTGAAGCTTTCTTT.

The gene calls are TRBV11-2 and TRBJ1-1; 9 bases map to TRBD1. Germline V gene lookup returns CDR1 SGHAT and CDR2 FQNNGV. This CDR3 spans 14 amino acids. V was clipped by 5 bases and J by 3 bases; unmatched bases: 4. CDR3 DNA: TGTGCCAGCAGCCTGACAGGGGGTGACACTGAAGCTTTCTTT. It encodes CASSLTGGDTEAFF. Supplemented by reference TRBV11-2 and TRBJ1-1, the full variable domain reads EAGVAQSPRYKIIEKRQSVAFWCNPISGHATLYWYQQILGQGPKLLIQFQNNGVVDDSQLPKDRFSAERLKGVDSTLKIQPAKLEDSAVYLCASSLTGGDTEAFFGQGTRLTVV.

The chain uses TRBV3-1 (or the pseudogene TRBV3-2) and TRBJ2-3, with 11 bases identical to TRBD2. Trimming took 1 base from V and 7 from J; bases not matched to a gene: 7. CDR3 length: 16 residues. Germline values: CDR1 LGHDT, CDR2 YNNKEL (reference sequence). As DNA, the CDR3 is TGTGCCAGCAGCCAAGGGGTAGCGGGGGGGCGAAATACGCAGTATTTT. This gives the protein CASSQGVAGGRNTQYF.

The chain employs TRBV7-9 and TRBJ2-2; TRBD1 might be the D (5 bases). There are 16 residues in the CDR3. V was trimmed by 10 bases and J by 5 bases, leaving 23 bases between them. Germline CDR1 SEHNR, CDR2 FQNEAQ (reference sequence). The CDR3 reads CAIGPMGQQWTGELFF. Here the CDR3 DNA reads TGTGCCATCGGACCGATGGGGCAGCAATGGACCGGGGAGCTGTTTTTT.

The chain has TRBV6-5 and TRBJ1-1, with D unresolved. CDR1 is MNHEY and CDR2 is SVGAGI in the germline V gene. The V end lost 10 bases, the J end lost 6 bases, and 15 bases lay between the germline ends. The CDR3 length is 12 residues. The chain's CDR3 is CATSPHVAEAFF. For the CDR3, the DNA is TGTGCCACCTCTCCACACGTCGCTGAAGCTTTCTTT.

This chain joins TRBV7-9 and TRBJ1-1, with no clear D. V was cut by 1 base and J by 3 bases, with 9 bases left in between. Germline V CDR1 and CDR2: SEHNR, FQNEAQ (reference sequence). The CDR3 consists of 14 residues. CDR3: CASSLVLGDTEAFF. The CDR3 DNA follows: TGTGCCAGCAGCTTAGTCTTAGGAGACACTGAAGCTTTCTTT.

The V and J genes are TRBV19 and TRBJ1-1; 11 bases are shared with TRBD1. The CDR3 runs 15 residues. Germline CDR1 is LNHDA and CDR2 is SQIVND (reference sequence). J was trimmed by 4 bases and V by 5 bases; bases with no gene match: 6. CDR3 nucleotide sequence: TGTGCCAGTAGTGCCCCGGGACAGGGGGTCACTGAAGCTTTCTTT. This codes for CASSAPGQGVTEAFF.

The chain uses TRBV5-5 and TRBJ1-2; TRBD1 matches at 7 bases. Per germline, CDR1 SGHKS and CDR2 YYEKEE (reference sequence). This CDR3 has 15 residues. Trimming removed 6 bases from V and 4 bases from J; junction bases left unmatched: 12. CDR3 DNA sequence: TGTGCCAGCATATACAGGGGAGAGGGGGCCTATGGCTACACCTTC. Its protein product is CASIYRGEGAYGYTF.

This sequence joins TRBV6-2 or TRBV6-3 and TRBJ2-2; 7 nucleotides line up with TRBD1. The CDR3 is 15 amino acids. Germline assignment: CDR1 MNHEY and CDR2 SVGEGT. After removal of 2 bases from V and 5 bases from J, the junction contained 5 bases not matched to a gene. The CDR3 sequence is CASSYRTGVTGELFF. As DNA, the CDR3 is TGTGCCAGCAGTTACAGAACAGGGGTTACCGGGGAGCTGTTTTTT.